This T cell receptor beta chain was sequenced in a study of cytomegalovirus exposure and HLA in healthy donors. General observations from the study: In a later analysis, TCR association rates varied by HLA locus: DRB1 most, HLA-C fewest. The investigators catalogued about 170 TCR beta chains as cytomegalovirus-associated. Later analysis suggested most CMV-associated TCR beta chains were HLA-restricted. When the data were analyzed later, several of the most significant clusters appeared to be linked to common viral pathogens.

Vbeta (60) and Jbeta (13) primers were used in the PCR. Clones were read by immunoSEQ multiplex PCR, and TCRdb kept only the in-frame ones, dropping some. The sample includes 150,000 or so clones, 76% of them seen just once. About this clone: Its antigen is unknown.

The germline gives CDR1 SGHTA, CDR2 FQGTGA. The length of the CDR3 is 13 residues. Losses at the gene ends were 4 bases for V and 8 bases for J; bases not matched to a gene: 4. The sequencing input was PBMCs. This receptor was taken from a female donor in good health and CMV-seronegative. The chain is built from TRBV7-3 and TRBJ2-2, with 7 bases lining up with TRBD1. The CDR3 sequence is CASSSDREGELFF. For the CDR3, the DNA is TGTGCCAGCAGCTCTGACAGGGAAGGGGAGCTGTTTTTT. Together with reference TRBV7-3 and TRBJ2-2, the CDR3 gives the full variable domain: GAGVSQTPSNKVTEKGKYVELRCDPISGHTALYWYRQSLGQGPEFLIYFQGTGAADDSGLPNDRFFAVRPEGSVSTLKIQRTERGDSAVYLCASSSDREGELFFGEGSRLTVL.